Following are 12 T cell receptor beta chains from one sample sequenced in a study of CD8 T cells in Susac syndrome. A quantity of about 0.45 to 1 ug RNA underwent reverse transcription using random hexamers. One entry per CDR3 protein, called by TCRdb with MiXCR from the immunoSEQ multiplex PCR reads. Of approximately 190,000 distinct CDR3 sequences in the sample, approximately 95% were seen once. The sequenced sample was CD4+ T cells from PBMCs. These receptor sequences come from a human donor in good health.

The chain joins TRBV7-2 to TRBJ2-6, with D hard to call. This CDR3 comprises 17 residues. Germline lookup yields CDR1 SGHTA and CDR2 FQGNSA. Trimming removed 2 bases from V and 0 bases from J, with 11 bases in between. For the CDR3, the DNA is TGTGCCAGCAGCTTATGGTTGGGCCTCTCTGGGGCCAACGTCCTGACTTTC. It specifies CASSLWLGLSGANVLTF.

This sequence joins TRBV7-2 and TRBJ2-2; D possibly matches TRBD1 or TRBD2 (5 bases each). V lost 7 bases and J lost 1, with 10 bases in between. Looked up from germline, CDR1 is SGHTA and CDR2 is FQGNSA. The CDR3 has 14 amino acids. The chain's CDR3 is CASTQRGNTGELFF. In DNA, the CDR3 is TGTGCCAGCACCCAGAGGGGGAACACCGGGGAGCTGTTTTTT.

V and J are TRBV5-1 and TRBJ2-3; a possible D gene is TRBD1 (6 bases). V dropped 4 bases and J dropped 4 bases, with 19 bases sitting between them. This CDR3 spans 16 amino acids. The germline CDR1 and CDR2 sequences are SGHRS and YFSETQ. The CDR3 DNA reads TGCGCCAGCAGCCCAAGGCCACAGGGTGGCGCAGATACGCAGTATTTT. Amino acid sequence: CASSPRPQGGADTQYF.

The chain uses TRBV19 and TRBJ2-5; D is unclear. The CDR3 runs 17 residues. Deletions cut 6 bases from V and 5 bases from J, with 25 bases between. Germline V gene sequence: CDR1 LNHDA, CDR2 SQIVND (reference sequence). The CDR3 here is CASRRSRGSAVQETQYF. CDR3 bases: TGTGCCAGTAGGAGGAGTAGAGGTTCGGCTGTGCAGGAGACCCAGTACTTC.

The V gene is TRBV29-1, the J gene TRBJ1-1, with TRBD1 matching over 8 bases. The CDR3 has 14 amino acids. V lost 4 bases, J lost 4 bases, and 8 bases stayed unmatched. Germline lookup yields CDR1 SQVTM and CDR2 ANQGSEA. CDR3 in DNA: TGCAGCGTTGGGGGCCAGGGGGCTGGCACTGAAGCTTTCTTT. Translating it yields CSVGGQGAGTEAFF.

This chain joins TRBV28 and TRBJ1-1, with D unresolved. In germline, CDR1 is MDHEN, CDR2 SYDVKM. V was shortened by 6 bases and J by 10 bases, with 9 bases between the two germline ends. The CDR3 is 10 amino acids. The DNA of the CDR3 is TGTGCCAGCAGATCCACGACAGCTTTCTTT. It yields the protein CASRSTTAFF. The entire variable domain, with the rest obtained from reference TRBV28 and TRBJ1-1, is as follows: DVKVTQSSRYLVKRTGEKVFLECVQDMDHENMFWYRQDPGLGLRLIYFSYDVKMKEKGDIPEGYSVSREKKERFSLILESASTNQTSMYLCASRSTTAFFGQGTRLTVV.

This clonotype was counted a single time. The V and J genes are TRBV7-2 and TRBJ1-6; no clear D gene. Looked up from germline, CDR1 is SGHTA and CDR2 is FQGNSA. Trimming removed 2 bases from V and 0 bases from J, with 2 bases in between. This CDR3 has 14 residues. The CDR3 coding sequence is TGTGCCAGCAGCTTAACCTCCTATAATTCACCCCTCCACTTT. Translating it yields CASSLTSYNSPLHF.

The rearrangement uses TRBV14 and TRBJ2-5; D is unclear. The CDR3 has 16 residues. The germline V gene encodes CDR1 SGHDN and CDR2 FVKESK. Trimming took 7 bases from V and 5 from J, leaving 23 bases between them. This CDR3 is CASTLSHDVRKETQYF. The CDR3 DNA reads TGTGCCAGCACCCTAAGCCATGATGTGAGGAAGGAGACCCAGTACTTC.

The chain combines TRBV27 with TRBJ1-1; perhaps TRBD1 as D (6 bases). V lost 2 bases, J lost 4 bases, and 11 bases lay in between. The germline V gene has CDR1 MNHEY and CDR2 SMNVEV (reference sequence). The CDR3 loop spans 14 amino acids. The CDR3 sequence is CASSLLGAVTEAFF. The CDR3 nucleotides read TGTGCCAGCAGTTTACTGGGGGCGGTCACTGAAGCTTTCTTT.

The chain couples TRBV7-9 to TRBJ1-1; tentatively, D is TRBD1 (6 bases). Trimming took off 5 bases at V and 0 bases at J, with 13 bases between the two ends. CDR1 SEHNR and CDR2 FQNEAQ come from the germline V gene (reference sequence). The CDR3 contains 15 residues. CDR3 amino acids: CASSQDGGLNTEAFF. In DNA, the CDR3 is TGTGCCAGCAGCCAAGACGGGGGGCTGAACACTGAAGCTTTCTTT.

This clonotype occurred once. The chain recombines TRBV19 with TRBJ1-1; 9 nucleotides agree with TRBD1. Unmatched junction bases numbered 4, after V lost 3 bases and J lost 2 bases. The germline gives CDR1 LNHDA, CDR2 SQIVND (reference sequence). The CDR3 consists of 15 residues. The DNA of the CDR3 is TGTGCCAGTAGTATCGGGGACAGGGTAAACACTGAAGCTTTCTTT. Translated, it gives CASSIGDRVNTEAFF.

The chain joins TRBV12-3 or TRBV12-4 to TRBJ1-2, with D unresolved. V shed 3 bases and J shed 9 bases, with 11 bases lying between them. The CDR3 loop spans 12 amino acids. The CDR3 DNA reads as TGTGCCAGCAGTTTGGGCAGACAACGCTACACCTTC. Amino acids: CASSLGRQRYTF.